The clone carrying this T cell receptor beta chain was counted only a few times. Antigen unknown. One entry per CDR3 protein results from TCRdb running MiXCR on the 5' RACE reads. The sample yields some 300,000 distinct CDR3 sequences, less than 9.5% seen once. The germline V and J ends were trimmed by 1 base and 1 base, with 11 bases remaining between them. Germline V gene sequence: CDR1 SGHRS, CDR2 YFSETQ. The CDR3 has 15 residues. This specimen belongs to a study of T cells after yellow fever vaccination. Study-level findings and limits: Detected again after the booster were most primary-vaccination clones, at 96% CD4 and approximately 85% CD8.

V usage is TRBV5-1 and J usage is TRBJ1-1, with unresolved D. The clonotype was recovered from a man aged 18 to 30 who received the YFV17D yellow fever vaccine. Sequenced here: PBMCs, sampled about 41 days after the first yellow fever vaccination. In DNA, the CDR3 is TGCGCCAGCAGCTTGTTTCGCTCGGCGAACACTGAAGCTTTCTTT. It codes for CASSLFRSANTEAFF.